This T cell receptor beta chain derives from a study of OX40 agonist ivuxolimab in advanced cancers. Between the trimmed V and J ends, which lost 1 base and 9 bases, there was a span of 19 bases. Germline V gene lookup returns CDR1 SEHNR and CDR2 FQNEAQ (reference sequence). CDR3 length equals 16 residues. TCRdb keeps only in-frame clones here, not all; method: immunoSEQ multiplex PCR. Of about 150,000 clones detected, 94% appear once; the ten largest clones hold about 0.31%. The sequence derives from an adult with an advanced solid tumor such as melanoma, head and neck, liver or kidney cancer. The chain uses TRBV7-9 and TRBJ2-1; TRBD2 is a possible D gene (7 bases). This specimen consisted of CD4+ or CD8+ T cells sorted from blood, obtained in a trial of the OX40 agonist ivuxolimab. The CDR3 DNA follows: TGTGCCAGCAGCTTAGAGAGGGGGAGGGGCTCGGGTGAGCAGTTCTTC. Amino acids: CASSLERGRGSGEQFF. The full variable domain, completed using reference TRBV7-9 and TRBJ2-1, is DTGVSQNPRHKITKRGQNVTFRCDPISEHNRLYWYRQTLGQGPEFLTYFQNEAQLEKSRLLSDRFSAERPKGSFSTLEIQRTEQGDSAMYLCASSLERGRGSGEQFFGPGTRLTVL.